This TCR beta chain comes out of a study of post-analysis software for immune sequencing data. In the study overall: Recorded disease courses covered relapsing-remitting, secondary progressive and progressive-relapsing multiple sclerosis. Some patients had no subtype annotation. Study-wide results and limits: Significantly lower normalized Chao1 diversity was seen in multiple sclerosis patients than in controls. Same-batch preparations were strongly co-clustered by F measure.

Incorporated into the TCR beta cDNA libraries were unique molecular identifiers, which served to reduce PCR and sequencing biases. TCRdb analysed the PCR reads with MiXCR anew, one entry per CDR3 protein. The sample consists of hundreds of thousands of distinct CDR3 sequences, less than 35% of them appearing once. The sample holds one count of this clonotype. What it recognizes is unknown. The sample was blood. The sequence derives from a girl aged 5-17 years with multiple sclerosis.

This CDR3 reads CASSLGPELAKQYF. CDR3 bases: TGTGCCAGCAGCTTAGGGCCCGAGTTAGCGAAGCAGTATTTT. This chain links TRBV7-2 with TRBJ2-3, with D possibly matching TRBD2 (5 bases). Germline assignment: CDR1 SGHTA and CDR2 FQGNSA. The CDR3 is 14 residues long. Trimming took 1 base from V and 11 from J, leaving 16 bases between them.